This TCR beta chain was profiled in a study of breast tumors, draining lymph nodes, adjacent tissues listed by TCRdb under 2016. In terms of the full investigation: TCR beta repertoires were compared across tumor, adjacent nontumor tissue and axillary lymph nodes obtained from breast cancer patients. In human breast cancer, the study set out to evaluate how tumor, surrounding tissue and draining lymph node repertoires relate to one another and whether T cells may move between these sites. Points the paper makes about the study in general: Tumors showed preferential V and J gene usage, and their T-cell repertoire diversity fell below that of lymph nodes yet above that of nontumor tissue. The study presented the conclusion that tumor T cells originate in lymph nodes as consistent with a hypothesis, not as something directly demonstrated. Tumor and nontumor tissue repertoires were significantly more similar in luminal-like than in basal-like breast cancer. A scenario in which most tumor T cells derive from the lymph node and then expand within tumor tissue was judged to be consistent with the data.

V and J lose 4 bases and 0 bases, and a span of 12 bases separates them. From the germline V gene, CDR1 is MNHNS and CDR2 is SASEGT. The CDR3 runs 16 amino acids, cysteine and phenylalanine included. The CDR3 DNA has 48 bases and is translated from base 1. The instrument given in TCRdb is Illumina HiSeq 2000. Multiplex PCR amplification was used to build the TCR beta chain libraries. High-throughput sequencing was used to analyze the amplified TCR beta chain products. TCRdb applied fastp at Q25 and MiXCR to the public reads, then kept only in-frame beta chains. Rows with one shared CDR3 protein collapse into an entry with the most common genes and DNA. This sample lists roughly 130,000 distinct CDR3 sequences; 15% to 20% were detected once. Less than 4% of the sample is held by the ten biggest clonotypes. The axillary draining lymph nodes of breast cancer patients were the source of the lymph node samples.

Ten or more counts support this clonotype. Its antigen remains unidentified. It has no much larger one-base neighbor in the sample; base qualities were not kept. The V and J genes are TRBV6-1 and TRBJ2-2, with the D gene uncertain. The origin of this receptor is a female donor with breast cancer. Some clones in this sample may be carry-over from other donors' samples. Sequences were obtained from axillary lymph node tissue. The DNA sequence is TGTGCCAGCAGTGCCTCCGGCTACACGAACACCGGGGAGCTGTTTTTT. It encodes CASSASGYTNTGELFF.